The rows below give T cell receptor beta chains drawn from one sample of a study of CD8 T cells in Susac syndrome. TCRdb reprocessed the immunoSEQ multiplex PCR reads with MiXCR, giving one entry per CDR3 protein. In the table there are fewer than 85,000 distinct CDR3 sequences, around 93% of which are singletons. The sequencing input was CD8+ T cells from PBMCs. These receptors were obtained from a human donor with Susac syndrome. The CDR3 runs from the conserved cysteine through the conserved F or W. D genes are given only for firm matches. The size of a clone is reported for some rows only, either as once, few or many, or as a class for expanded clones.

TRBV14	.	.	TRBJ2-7	CASSQDFGYEQYF	TGTGCCAGCAGCCAAGATTTCGGCTACGAGCAGTACTTC
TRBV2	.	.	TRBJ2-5	CASSEAGPQGETQYF	TGTGCCAGCAGTGAAGCAGGGCCTCAGGGGGAGACCCAGTACTTC
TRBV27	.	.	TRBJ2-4	CASSLSQGRGDIQYF	TGTGCCAGCAGTTTAAGCCAGGGGAGGGGAGACATTCAGTACTTC
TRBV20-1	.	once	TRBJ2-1	CSAPEDFYNEQFF	TGCAGTGCACCCGAGGACTTTTACAATGAGCAGTTCTTC
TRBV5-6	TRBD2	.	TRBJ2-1	CASSLGATGTSGRNEQFF	TGTGCCAGCAGCTTGGGGGCGACCGGGACTAGCGGGAGGAATGAGCAGTTCTTC
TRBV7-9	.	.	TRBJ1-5	CASSLVGVSNQPQHF	TGTGCCAGCAGCTTAGTCGGGGTTAGCAATCAGCCCCAGCATTTT
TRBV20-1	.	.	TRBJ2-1	CSATPLGRGNEQFF	TGCAGTGCTACCCCACTAGGAAGAGGCAATGAGCAGTTCTTC
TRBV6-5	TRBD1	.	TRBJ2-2	CASSYSGTGDTGELFF	TGTGCCAGCAGTTACTCCGGGACAGGGGACACCGGGGAGCTGTTTTTT
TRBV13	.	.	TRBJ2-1	CASSLGRQEQFF	TGTGCCAGCAGCTTAGGAAGGCAGGAGCAGTTCTTC
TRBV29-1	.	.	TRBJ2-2	CSVEIGELFF	TGCAGCGTTGAAATCGGGGAGCTGTTTTTT
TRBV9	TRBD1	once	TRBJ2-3	CASSIDREGLGTDTQYF	TGTGCCAGCAGCATAGACAGGGAAGGTCTGGGGACAGATACGCAGTATTTT
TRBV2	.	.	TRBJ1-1	CASSDGIRTLAMNTEAFF	TGTGCCAGCAGTGACGGGATCCGGACGCTCGCGATGAACACTGAAGCTTTCTTT
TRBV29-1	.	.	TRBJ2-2	CSVEDLGVNTGELFF	TGCAGCGTTGAAGATCTGGGGGTTAACACCGGGGAGCTGTTTTTT
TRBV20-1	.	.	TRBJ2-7	CSANAGYRVEQYF	TGCAGTGCTAATGCGGGGTACAGGGTCGAGCAGTACTTC
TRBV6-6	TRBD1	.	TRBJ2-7	CASRLNRGNYEQYF	TGTGCCAGCAGACTGAACAGGGGTAACTACGAGCAGTACTTC
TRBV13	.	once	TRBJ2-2	CASSPTSGPGELFF	TGTGCCAGCAGCCCAACCAGCGGGCCCGGGGAGCTGTTTTTT
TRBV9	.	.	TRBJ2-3	CASSSPEALNVDTQYF	TGTGCCAGCAGCTCCCCCGAGGCGCTAAACGTAGATACGCAGTATTTT
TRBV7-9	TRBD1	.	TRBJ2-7	CASSSPGQDYEQYF	TGTGCCAGCAGCTCGCCGGGACAGGACTACGAGCAGTACTTC
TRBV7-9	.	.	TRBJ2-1	CASSPLSPDNEQFF	TGTGCCAGCAGTCCTCTATCGCCCGACAATGAGCAGTTCTTC
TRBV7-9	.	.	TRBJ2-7	CASSLFTYEQYF	TGTGCCAGCAGCCTTTTTACGTACGAGCAGTACTTC
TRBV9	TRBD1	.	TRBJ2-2	CASSIPAGTGSANTGELFF	TGTGCCAGCAGCATCCCCGCCGGGACAGGGTCCGCGAACACCGGGGAGCTGTTTTTT
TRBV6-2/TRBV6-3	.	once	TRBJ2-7	CASSYGEDRFYEQYF	TGTGCCAGCAGTTATGGTGAAGATCGGTTTTACGAGCAGTACTTC
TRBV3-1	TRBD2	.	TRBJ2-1	CASSPRTSAIDEQFF	TGTGCCAGCAGCCCAAGGACTAGCGCCATCGATGAGCAGTTCTTC
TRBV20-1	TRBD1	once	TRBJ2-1	CSARGQGGSYNEQFF	TGCAGTGCCAGGGGACAGGGGGGGTCCTACAATGAGCAGTTCTTC
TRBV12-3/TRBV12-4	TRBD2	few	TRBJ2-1	CASSSGGSSYNEQFF	TGTGCCAGCAGTTCCGGGGGGAGCTCCTACAATGAGCAGTTCTTC
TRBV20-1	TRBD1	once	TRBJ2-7	CSASTGAHEQYF	TGCAGTGCTTCTACAGGGGCCCACGAGCAGTACTTC
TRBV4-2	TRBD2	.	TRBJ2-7	CASSHDRSGSGNEQYF	TGTGCCAGCAGCCATGATCGGAGCGGGAGTGGAAACGAGCAGTACTTC
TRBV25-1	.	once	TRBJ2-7	CASTTGLEQYF	TGTGCCAGCACCACAGGCCTTGAGCAGTACTTC
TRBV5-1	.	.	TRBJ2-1	CASSLASANSYNEQFF	TGCGCCAGCAGCTTGGCTAGCGCTAACTCCTACAATGAGCAGTTCTTC
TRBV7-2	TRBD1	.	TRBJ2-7	CASSWTGGNYEQYF	TGTGCCAGCAGCTGGACAGGGGGCAACTACGAGCAGTACTTC
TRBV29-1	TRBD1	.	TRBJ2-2	CSVAPMTGDTGELFF	TGCAGCGTTGCCCCGATGACAGGGGATACCGGGGAGCTGTTTTTT
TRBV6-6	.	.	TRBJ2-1	CASSSTADSYNEQFF	TGTGCCAGCAGTTCCACAGCGGACTCCTACAATGAGCAGTTCTTC
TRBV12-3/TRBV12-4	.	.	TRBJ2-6	CASSLAGANVLTF	TGTGCCAGCAGTTTGGCTGGGGCCAACGTCCTGACTTTC
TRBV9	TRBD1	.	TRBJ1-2	CASSVEQGAKGYTF	TGTGCCAGCAGCGTAGAACAGGGGGCAAAAGGCTACACCTTC
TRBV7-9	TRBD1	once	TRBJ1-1	CASSLATGVNTEAFF	TGTGCCAGCAGCTTAGCGACAGGGGTGAACACTGAAGCTTTCTTT
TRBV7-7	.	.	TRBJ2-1	CASSPSPRDEQFF	TGTGCTAGCAGCCCATCCCCGAGGGATGAGCAGTTCTTC
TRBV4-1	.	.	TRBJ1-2	CASSQDLEAGTNYGYTF	TGCGCCAGCAGCCAAGATCTTGAGGCGGGTACTAACTATGGCTACACCTTC
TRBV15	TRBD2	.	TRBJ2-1	CATSRPSRAGEGEQFF	TGTGCCACCAGCAGACCCTCCAGAGCGGGGGAAGGAGAGCAGTTCTTC
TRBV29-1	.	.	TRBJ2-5	CSGRNSGGGQETQYF	TGCAGCGGGCGTAATTCGGGGGGCGGCCAAGAGACCCAGTACTTC
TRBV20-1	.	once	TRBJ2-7	CSAKSRDQAYEQYF	TGCAGTGCTAAGTCTCGGGACCAAGCCTACGAGCAGTACTTC